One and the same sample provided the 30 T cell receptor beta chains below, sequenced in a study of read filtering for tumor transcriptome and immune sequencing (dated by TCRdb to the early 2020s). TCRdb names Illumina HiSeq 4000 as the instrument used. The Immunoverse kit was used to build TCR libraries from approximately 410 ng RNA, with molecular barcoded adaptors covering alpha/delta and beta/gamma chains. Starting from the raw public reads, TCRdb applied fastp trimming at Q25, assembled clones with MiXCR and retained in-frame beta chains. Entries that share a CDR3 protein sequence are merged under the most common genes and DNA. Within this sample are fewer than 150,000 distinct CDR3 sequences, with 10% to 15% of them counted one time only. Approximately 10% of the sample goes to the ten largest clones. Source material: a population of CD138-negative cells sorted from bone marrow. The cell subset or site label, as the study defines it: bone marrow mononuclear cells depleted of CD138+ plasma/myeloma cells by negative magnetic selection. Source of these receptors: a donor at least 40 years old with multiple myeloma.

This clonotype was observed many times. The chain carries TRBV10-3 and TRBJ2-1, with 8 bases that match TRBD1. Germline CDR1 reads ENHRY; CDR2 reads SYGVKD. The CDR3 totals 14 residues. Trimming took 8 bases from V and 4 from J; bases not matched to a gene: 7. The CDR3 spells CAIRRDRTYNEQFF. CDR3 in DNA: TGTGCCATCCGAAGGGACAGGACTTACAATGAGCAGTTCTTC.

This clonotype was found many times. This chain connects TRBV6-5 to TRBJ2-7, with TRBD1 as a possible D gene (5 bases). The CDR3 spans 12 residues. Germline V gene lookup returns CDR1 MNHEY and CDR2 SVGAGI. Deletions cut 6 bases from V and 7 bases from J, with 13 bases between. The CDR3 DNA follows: TGTGCCAGCAGGCACAGGTCGCGGGAGCAGTACTTC. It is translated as CASRHRSREQYF.

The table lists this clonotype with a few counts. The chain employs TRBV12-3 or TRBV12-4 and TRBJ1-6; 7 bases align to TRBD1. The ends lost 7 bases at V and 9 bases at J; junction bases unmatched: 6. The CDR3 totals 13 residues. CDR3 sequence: CASKLQGSSPLHF. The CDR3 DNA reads TGTGCCAGCAAGCTACAGGGGAGTTCACCCCTCCACTTT.

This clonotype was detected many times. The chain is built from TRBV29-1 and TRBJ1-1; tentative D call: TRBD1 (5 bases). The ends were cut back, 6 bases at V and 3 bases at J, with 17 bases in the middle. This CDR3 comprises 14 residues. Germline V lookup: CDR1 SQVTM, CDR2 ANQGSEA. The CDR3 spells CSVEYSLGDTEAFF. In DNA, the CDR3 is TGCAGCGTCGAATACAGCCTGGGGGACACTGAAGCTTTCTTT.

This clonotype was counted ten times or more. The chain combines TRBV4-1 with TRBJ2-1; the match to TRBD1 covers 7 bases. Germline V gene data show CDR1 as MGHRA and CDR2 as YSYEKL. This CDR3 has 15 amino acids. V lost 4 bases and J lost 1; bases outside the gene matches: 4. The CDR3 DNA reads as TGCGCCAGCAGCCCTGGACAGGCTTCCTACAATGAGCAGTTCTTC. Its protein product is CASSPGQASYNEQFF.

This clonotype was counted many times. CDR3 in DNA: TGTGCCAGCAGTACGGGGGTCTCCTACAATGAGCAGTTCTTC. Protein: CASSTGVSYNEQFF. The chain uses TRBV2 and TRBJ2-1, with D tentatively TRBD2 (6 bases). CDR3 size: 14 residues. V was pared by 5 bases and J by 0 bases, with 8 bases between. Germline lookup yields CDR1 SNHLY and CDR2 FYNNEI. The whole variable domain, filled in from reference TRBV2 and TRBJ2-1, reads EPEVTQTPSHQVTQMGQEVILRCVPISNHLYFYWYRQILGQKVEFLVSFYNNEISEKSEIFDDQFSVERPDGSNFTLKIRSTKLEDSAMYFCASSTGVSYNEQFFGPGTRLTVL.

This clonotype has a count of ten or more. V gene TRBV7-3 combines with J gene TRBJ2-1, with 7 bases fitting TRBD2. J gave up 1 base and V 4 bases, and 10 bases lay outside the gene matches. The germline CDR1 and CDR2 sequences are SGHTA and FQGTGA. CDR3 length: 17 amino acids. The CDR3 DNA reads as TGTGCCAGCAGCTCCGGGCCCACAGCGGGATCCTACAATGAGCAGTTCTTC. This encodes CASSSGPTAGSYNEQFF.

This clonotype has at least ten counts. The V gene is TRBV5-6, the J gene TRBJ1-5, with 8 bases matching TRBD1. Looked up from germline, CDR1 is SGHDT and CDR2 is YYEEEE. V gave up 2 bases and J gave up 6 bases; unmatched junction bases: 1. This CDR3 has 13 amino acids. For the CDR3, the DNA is TGTGCCAGCAGCTTTCAGGGGGCTCAGCCCCAGCATTTT. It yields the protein CASSFQGAQPQHF.

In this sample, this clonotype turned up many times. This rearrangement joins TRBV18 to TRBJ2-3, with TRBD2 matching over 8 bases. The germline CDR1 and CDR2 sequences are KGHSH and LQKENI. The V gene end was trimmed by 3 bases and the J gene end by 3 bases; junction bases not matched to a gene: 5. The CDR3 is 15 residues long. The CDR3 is CASSPGTRGTDTQYF. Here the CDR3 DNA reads TGTGCCAGCTCACCCGGGACTAGGGGGACAGATACGCAGTATTTT.

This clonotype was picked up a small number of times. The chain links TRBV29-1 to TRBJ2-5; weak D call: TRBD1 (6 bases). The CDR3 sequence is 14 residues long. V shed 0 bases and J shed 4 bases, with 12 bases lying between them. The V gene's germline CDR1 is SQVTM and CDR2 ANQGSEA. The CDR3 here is CSVEDWGRRETQYF. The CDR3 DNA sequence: TGCAGCGTTGAAGATTGGGGGCGCAGAGAGACCCAGTACTTC.

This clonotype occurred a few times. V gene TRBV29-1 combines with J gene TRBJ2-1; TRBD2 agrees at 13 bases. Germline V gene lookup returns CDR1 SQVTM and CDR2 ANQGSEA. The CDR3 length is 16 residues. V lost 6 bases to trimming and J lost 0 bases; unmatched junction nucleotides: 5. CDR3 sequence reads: CSVGTSGTSSYNEQFF. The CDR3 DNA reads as TGCAGCGTCGGGACTAGCGGGACCAGCTCCTACAATGAGCAGTTCTTC.

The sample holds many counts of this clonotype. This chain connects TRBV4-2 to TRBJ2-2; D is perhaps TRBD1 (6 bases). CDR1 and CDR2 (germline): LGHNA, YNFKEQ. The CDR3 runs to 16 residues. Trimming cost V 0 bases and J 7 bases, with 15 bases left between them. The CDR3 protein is CASSQEGGDLIGELFF. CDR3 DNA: TGTGCCAGCAGCCAAGAAGGGGGAGACCTAATCGGGGAGCTGTTTTTT.

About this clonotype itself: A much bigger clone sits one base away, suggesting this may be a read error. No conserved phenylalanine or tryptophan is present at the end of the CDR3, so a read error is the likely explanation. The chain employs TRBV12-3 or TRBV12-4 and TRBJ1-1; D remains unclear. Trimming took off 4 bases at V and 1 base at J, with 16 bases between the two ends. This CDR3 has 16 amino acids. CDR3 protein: CASSSWQAVGNTEAFS. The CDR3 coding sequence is TGTGCCAGCAGTTCGTGGCAGGCGGTAGGGAACACTGAAGCTTTCTCT.

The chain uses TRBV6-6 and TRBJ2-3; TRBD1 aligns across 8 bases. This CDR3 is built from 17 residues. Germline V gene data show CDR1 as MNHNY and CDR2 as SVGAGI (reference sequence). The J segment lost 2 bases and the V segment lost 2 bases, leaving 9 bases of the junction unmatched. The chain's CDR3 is CASSYPGAGGFTDTQYF. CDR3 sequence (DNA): TGTGCCAGCAGTTACCCCGGGGCAGGGGGCTTCACAGATACGCAGTATTTT.

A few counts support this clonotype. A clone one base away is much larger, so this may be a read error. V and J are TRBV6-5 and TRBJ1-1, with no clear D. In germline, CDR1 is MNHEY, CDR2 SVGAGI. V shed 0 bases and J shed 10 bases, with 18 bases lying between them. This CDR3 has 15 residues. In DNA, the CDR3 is TGTGCCAGCAGTTACTCGGTTTCGGGGAGGAAGGGAGCTTTCTTT. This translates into CASSYSVSGRKGAFF.

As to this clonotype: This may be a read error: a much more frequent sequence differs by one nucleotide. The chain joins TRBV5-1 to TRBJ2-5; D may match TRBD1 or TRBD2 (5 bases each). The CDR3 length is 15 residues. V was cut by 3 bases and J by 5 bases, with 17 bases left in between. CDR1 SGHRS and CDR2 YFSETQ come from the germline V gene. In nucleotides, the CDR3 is TGCGCCAGCAGCTCTGCCGGGGCAGGGATGGAGACCCAGTACTTC. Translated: CASSSAGAGMETQYF.

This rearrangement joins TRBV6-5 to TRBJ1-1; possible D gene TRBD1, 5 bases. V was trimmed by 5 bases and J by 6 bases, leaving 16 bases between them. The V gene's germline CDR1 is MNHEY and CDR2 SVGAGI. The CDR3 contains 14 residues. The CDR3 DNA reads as TGTGCCAGCAGTCCCCTGGGGGGAGTCTCTGAAGCTTTCTTT. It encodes CASSPLGGVSEAFF.

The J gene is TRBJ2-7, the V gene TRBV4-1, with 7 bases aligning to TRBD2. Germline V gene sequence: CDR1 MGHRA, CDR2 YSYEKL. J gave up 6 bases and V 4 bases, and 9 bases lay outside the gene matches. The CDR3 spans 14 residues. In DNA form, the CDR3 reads TGCGCCAGCAGCCCGCGGGACTACGGGCGCGAGCAGTACTTC. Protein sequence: CASSPRDYGREQYF.

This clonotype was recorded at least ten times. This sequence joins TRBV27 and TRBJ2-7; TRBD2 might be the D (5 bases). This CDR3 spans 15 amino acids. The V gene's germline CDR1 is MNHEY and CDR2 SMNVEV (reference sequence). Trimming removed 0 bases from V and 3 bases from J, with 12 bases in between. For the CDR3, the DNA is TGTGCCAGCAGTTTATCAGCGGATACTAACTACGAGCAGTACTTC. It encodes CASSLSADTNYEQYF.

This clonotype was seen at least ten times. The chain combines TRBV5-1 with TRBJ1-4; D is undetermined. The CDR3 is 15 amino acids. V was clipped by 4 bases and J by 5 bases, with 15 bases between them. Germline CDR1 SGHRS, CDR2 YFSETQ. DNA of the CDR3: TGCGCCAGCAGCCCATCAGCCAAGCGAAATGAAAAACTGTTTTTT. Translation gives CASSPSAKRNEKLFF.

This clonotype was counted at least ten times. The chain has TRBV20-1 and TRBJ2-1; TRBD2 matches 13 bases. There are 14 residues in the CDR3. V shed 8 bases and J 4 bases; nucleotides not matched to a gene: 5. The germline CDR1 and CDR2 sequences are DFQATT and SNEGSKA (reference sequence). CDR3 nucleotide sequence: TGCAGTCCGAGACTAGCGGGAGGATACAATGAGCAGTTCTTC. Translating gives CSPRLAGGYNEQFF.

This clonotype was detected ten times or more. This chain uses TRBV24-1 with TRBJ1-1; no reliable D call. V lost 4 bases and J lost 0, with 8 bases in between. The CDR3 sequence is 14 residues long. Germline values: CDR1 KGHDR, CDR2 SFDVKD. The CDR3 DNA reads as TGTGCCACCAGTGACTCCCTCATGAACACTGAAGCTTTCTTT. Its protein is CATSDSLMNTEAFF.

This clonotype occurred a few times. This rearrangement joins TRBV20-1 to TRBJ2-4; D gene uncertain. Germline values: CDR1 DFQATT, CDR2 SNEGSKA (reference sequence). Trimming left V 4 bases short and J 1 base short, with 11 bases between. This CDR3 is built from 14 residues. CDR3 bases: TGCAGTGCTAACGGCAGGCTTGCCAAAAACATTCAGTACTTC. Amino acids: CSANGRLAKNIQYF.

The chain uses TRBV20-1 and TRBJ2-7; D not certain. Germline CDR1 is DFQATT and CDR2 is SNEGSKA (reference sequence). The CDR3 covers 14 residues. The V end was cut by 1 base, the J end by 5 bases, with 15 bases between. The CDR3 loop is CSARGGVGINEQYF. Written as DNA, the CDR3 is TGCAGTGCTAGAGGAGGAGTAGGGATAAACGAGCAGTACTTC.

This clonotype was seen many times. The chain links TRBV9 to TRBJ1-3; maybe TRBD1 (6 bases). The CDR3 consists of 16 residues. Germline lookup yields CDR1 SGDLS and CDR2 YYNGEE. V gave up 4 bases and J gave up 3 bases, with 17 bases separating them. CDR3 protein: CASSPNVGGGGNTIYF. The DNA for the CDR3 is TGTGCCAGCAGCCCAAATGTGGGGGGCGGTGGAAACACCATATATTTT.

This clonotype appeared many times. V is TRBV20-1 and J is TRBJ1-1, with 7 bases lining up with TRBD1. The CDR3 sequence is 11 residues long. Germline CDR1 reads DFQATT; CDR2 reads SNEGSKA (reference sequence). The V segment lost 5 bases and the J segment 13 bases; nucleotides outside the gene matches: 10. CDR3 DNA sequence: TGCAGTGCTGGAGCATGGGACAGCTATTTCTTT. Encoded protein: CSAGAWDSYFF.

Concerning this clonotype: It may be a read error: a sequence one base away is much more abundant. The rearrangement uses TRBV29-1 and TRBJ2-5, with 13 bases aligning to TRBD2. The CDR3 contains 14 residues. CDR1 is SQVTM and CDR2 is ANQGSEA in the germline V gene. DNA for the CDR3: TGCGGCGTTTGGGGACTAGCGGGGACAGAGACCCAGTACTTC. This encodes CGVWGLAGTETQYF.

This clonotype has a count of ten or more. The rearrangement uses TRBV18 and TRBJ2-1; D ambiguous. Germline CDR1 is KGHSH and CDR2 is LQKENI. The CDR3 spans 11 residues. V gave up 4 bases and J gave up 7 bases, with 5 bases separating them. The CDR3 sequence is CASSQVNEQFF. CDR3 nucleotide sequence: TGTGCCAGCTCACAGGTGAATGAGCAGTTCTTC.

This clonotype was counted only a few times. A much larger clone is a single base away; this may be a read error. Written as DNA, the CDR3 is TGTGCTAGCAGCTTAGAGAGCGGGAGCAATGTGCAGTTCTTC. It is translated as CASSLESGSNVQFF. This chain connects TRBV7-7 to TRBJ2-1, with TRBD2 matching 8 bases. Germline-derived CDR1 and CDR2 are SSHAT and FNYEAQ (reference sequence). The CDR3 length is 14 residues.

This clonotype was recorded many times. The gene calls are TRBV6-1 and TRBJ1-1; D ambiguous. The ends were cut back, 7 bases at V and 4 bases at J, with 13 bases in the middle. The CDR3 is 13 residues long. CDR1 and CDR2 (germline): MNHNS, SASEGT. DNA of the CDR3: TGTGCCAGCATCTACAGAACTACCACTGAAGCTTTCTTT. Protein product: CASIYRTTTEAFF.